Below are 6 T cell receptor beta chains sequenced from a single sample in a study of cytomegalovirus exposure and HLA in healthy donors. 60 Vbeta and 13 Jbeta primers were used in PCR. Sequenced by immunoSEQ multiplex PCR; TCRdb stores in-frame clones only, minus some. The listing contains 150,000 or so clones. Sequenced sample: PBMCs. Every receptor here comes from a woman in her 50s in good health and CMV-seronegative.

With respect to this clone: This sample includes further DNA sequences coding for the same CDR3. The chain has TRBV5-1 and TRBJ2-5; D gene ambiguous. Trimming cost V 4 bases and J 0 bases, with 7 bases left between them. Looked up from germline, CDR1 is SGHRS and CDR2 is YFSETQ. This CDR3 is 13 amino acids long. In DNA, the CDR3 is TGCGCCAGCAGCCCCGGGTACCAAGAGACCCAGTACTTC. Encoded protein: CASSPGYQETQYF.

This chain uses TRBV7-2 with TRBJ2-7, with 14 nucleotides matching TRBD2. Germline trimming cut 5 bases from V and 4 bases from J; bases unmatched to any gene: 4. CDR3 length equals 15 residues. Looked up from germline, CDR1 is SGHTA and CDR2 is FQGNSA. CDR3 region: CASSHRTSGGYEQYF. For the CDR3, the DNA is TGTGCCAGCAGCCACCGGACTAGCGGGGGGTACGAGCAGTACTTC.

This rearrangement joins TRBV2 to TRBJ2-7, with 11 bases identical to TRBD1. Germline V gene data show CDR1 as SNHLY and CDR2 as FYNNEI. CDR3 size: 15 residues. Losses at the gene ends were 6 bases for V and 3 bases for J; bases not matched to a gene: 7. The CDR3 nucleotides are TGTGCCAGCAGCCCGGACAGGGGGCCGTACTACGAGCAGTACTTC. Translated: CASSPDRGPYYEQYF. Together with reference TRBV2 and TRBJ2-7, the CDR3 gives the full variable domain: EPEVTQTPSHQVTQMGQEVILRCVPISNHLYFYWYRQILGQKVEFLVSFYNNEISEKSEIFDDQFSVERPDGSNFTLKIRSTKLEDSAMYFCASSPDRGPYYEQYFGPGTRLTVT.

This rearrangement joins TRBV5-4 to TRBJ2-7, with TRBD1 identical over 7 bases. There are 14 residues in the CDR3. CDR1 is SGHNT and CDR2 is YYREEE in the germline V gene (reference sequence). With 4 bases clipped from V and 5 bases from J, the junction kept 9 bases outside the gene matches. The CDR3 spells CASSITGTEHEQYF. CDR3 bases: TGTGCCAGCAGCATTACCGGGACAGAACACGAGCAGTACTTC.

The chain recombines TRBV7-9 with TRBJ2-1, with 8 bases aligning to TRBD1. Per germline, CDR1 SEHNR and CDR2 FQNEAQ (reference sequence). This CDR3 region has 15 residues. The V segment lost 1 base and the J segment 9 bases; nucleotides outside the gene matches: 8. CDR3 sequence (DNA): TGTGCCAGCAGCTTAGACCTACAGGGGGTGGGTGAGCAGTTCTTC. Residues: CASSLDLQGVGEQFF.

Remarks on this clone: Sequence at one end of the junction differs from germline and may be a read error. V gene TRBV13 combines with J gene TRBJ1-4; the D is unclear. The CDR3 is 11 residues long. Per the germline V gene, CDR1 is PRHDT and CDR2 is FYEKMQ (reference sequence). CDR3 in DNA: TGTGCCAGCAGCTTCGGGAAAGCCTACTCATTT. It translates to CASSFGKAYSF.